This is a list of T cell receptor beta chains from one sample in a study of identical twins. TCRdb redid the calling of the 5' RACE reads with MiXCR, one entry per CDR3 protein. Among around 1.7 million distinct CDR3 sequences listed, roughly a third were seen once. The source material was cord blood. These receptors originate from a newborn girl in good health. Both conserved end residues are part of each CDR3. The order of the fields is D gene, J gene, V gene, CDR3 protein. The D gene is left open where the match is weak.

>TRBD1|TRBJ2-3|TRBV9
CASSTRTGGTDTQYF
>.|TRBJ2-1|TRBV9
CASNPAVPSYNEQFF
>.|TRBJ2-7|TRBV5-1
CASSLAPGLMYEQYF
>.|TRBJ2-6|TRBV5-1
CASSLDLPSFGANVLTF
>TRBD2|TRBJ2-3|TRBV4-1
CASSFGTSGSRGTDTQYF
>TRBD2|TRBJ2-1|TRBV6-1
CASVIAGVNNEQFF
>.|TRBJ1-6|TRBV28
CASRGLEGSPLHF
>TRBD2|TRBJ2-1|TRBV3-1
CASSQGIGLGETQFF
>.|TRBJ1-1|TRBV28
CASSLALEAFF
>.|TRBJ2-1|TRBV4-1
CASSQDGVEQFF
>TRBD2|TRBJ2-1|TRBV7-9
CASSLGSGEYNEQFF
>TRBD1|TRBJ1-4|TRBV28
CASSLIRQGGEKLFF
>TRBD2|TRBJ2-1|TRBV20-1
CSARVLAVAYNEQFF
>.|TRBJ2-2|TRBV20-1
CSAAHSRELFF
>.|TRBJ1-2|TRBV20-1
CSARRPGTQVLSYGYTF
>.|TRBJ2-1|TRBV3-1
CASRYTMSSYNEQFF
>.|TRBJ2-3|TRBV11-2
CASSFTPGHATDTQYF
>TRBD2|TRBJ2-5|TRBV20-1
CSATRSGYQETQYF
>TRBD2|TRBJ2-1|TRBV5-1
CASSWGTSQGTYNEQFF
>.|TRBJ2-5|TRBV20-1
CSARDWPGSYNEQYF
>.|TRBJ2-7|TRBV5-1
CASSFTPAGSYEQYF
>.|TRBJ1-4|TRBV12-3/TRBV12-4
CASSPFRVRSEKLFF
>.|TRBJ2-7|TRBV27
CASRKPREQYF
>.|TRBJ2-3|TRBV20-1
CSATGHTDTQYF
>.|TRBJ2-7|TRBV20-1
CSAREDRPSYEQYF
>.|TRBJ1-1|TRBV20-1
CSAPTNTEAFF
>TRBD2|TRBJ2-3|TRBV4-1
CASSQGTSGRAQDTQYF
>TRBD2|TRBJ2-1|TRBV19
CASSKTGTSGRVYNEQFF
>TRBD1|TRBJ1-2|TRBV18
CASSSPGQGMDGYTF
>.|TRBJ2-3|TRBV12-3/TRBV12-4
CASRTASTDTEYF
>TRBD2|TRBJ2-3|TRBV7-2
CASSRAGGNTDTQYF
>.|TRBJ2-7|TRBV27
CASSLTGHSYEQYF
>TRBD2|TRBJ2-1|TRBV2
CASRKTSGLSSYNEQFF
>.|TRBJ2-1|TRBV19
CASSPNRALNEQFF
>.|TRBJ1-1|TRBV29-1
CSALKVNIEAFF
>.|TRBJ1-1|TRBV20-1
CSAKAQVGTEAFF
>TRBD1|TRBJ1-1|TRBV9
CASSVTRQGTEAFF
>.|TRBJ2-7|TRBV5-1
CASSLDQDYEQYF
>.|TRBJ2-7|TRBV12-3/TRBV12-4
CASSLGVATYEQYF